The next 11 T cell receptor beta chains were all read from a single sample in a study of blood T cell repertoires in COVID-19. Produced via immunoSEQ multiplex PCR; TCRdb's table is partial and in-frame only. The table lists hundreds of thousands of clones, 70% to 90% of them singletons. Sequenced material: PBMCs or T cells enriched from blood (not recorded which). The receptors were gathered from a woman between 40 and 55 years old with acute COVID-19.

This chain connects TRBV11-3 to TRBJ2-3; 10 bases map to TRBD2. J lost 3 bases, V lost 5 bases, and 11 bases had no gene match. Germline V gene lookup returns CDR1 SGHNT and CDR2 YENEEA. CDR3 length equals 17 residues. CDR3 protein: CASSKGGSSGGTDTQYF. The CDR3 DNA reads TGTGCCAGCAGCAAGGGAGGTAGTAGCGGGGGGACAGATACGCAGTATTTT.

This chain uses TRBV30 with TRBJ1-6; tentative D call: TRBD1 (5 bases). V was cut by 0 bases and J by 8 bases, with 14 bases left in between. Germline CDR1 and CDR2: GTSNPN and SVGIG (reference sequence). The length of the CDR3 is 15 residues. Here the CDR3 reads CAWSVGRASDSPLHF. In DNA, the CDR3 is TGTGCCTGGAGTGTTGGCAGGGCTTCCGATTCACCCCTCCACTTT.

The chain links TRBV6-1 to TRBJ2-7; D is uncertain. V lost 3 bases to trimming and J lost 4 bases, with 16 bases between them. This CDR3 is 15 amino acids long. CDR1 and CDR2 (germline): MNHNS, SASEGT. The CDR3 DNA reads as TGTGCCAGCAGTGACCCGGGTCTGGTTAAATACGAGCAGTACTTC. Translating it yields CASSDPGLVKYEQYF.

The chain recombines TRBV20-1 with TRBJ1-6; 7 nucleotides line up with TRBD1. CDR1 and CDR2 from the germline V gene are DFQATT and SNEGSKA (reference sequence). The V gene end was trimmed by 3 bases and the J gene end by 9 bases; junction bases not matched to a gene: 8. The CDR3 sequence is 14 residues long. CDR3 residues: CSASQGQGGSPLHF. CDR3 coding DNA: TGCAGTGCTAGTCAGGGGCAGGGGGGTTCACCCCTCCACTTT.

The chain is built from TRBV30 and TRBJ1-5; D perhaps matches TRBD1 (6 bases). The germline gives CDR1 GTSNPN, CDR2 SVGIG (reference sequence). V dropped 2 bases and J dropped 6 bases, with 11 bases sitting between them. The CDR3 totals 13 residues. CDR3 nucleotide sequence: TGTGCCTGGAGTAACAGGGCTTTTCAGCCCCAGCATTTT. It translates to CAWSNRAFQPQHF.

Concerning this clone itself: This may come from a read error, since a much larger clone is one base off. CDR3 region: CASSLGGYYGYTF. Written as DNA, the CDR3 is TGTGCCAGCAGTTTGGGAGGGTACTATGGCTACACCTTC. V is TRBV27 and J is TRBJ1-2; D remains ambiguous. The V end lost 3 bases, the J end lost 3 bases, and 8 bases lay between the germline ends. The germline gives CDR1 MNHEY, CDR2 SMNVEV (reference sequence). The CDR3 is made up of 13 amino acids.

This clone was counted many times. This sequence joins TRBV4-1 and TRBJ2-7, with 9 bases lining up with TRBD2. J was trimmed by 1 base and V by 1 base; bases with no gene match: 2. The CDR3 consists of 15 residues. Germline V gene lookup returns CDR1 MGHRA and CDR2 YSYEKL. The CDR3 region has the DNA TGCGCCAGCAGCCAAGCTACTAGCGGGTCCTACGAGCAGTACTTC. This translates into CASSQATSGSYEQYF.

The rearrangement links TRBV30 to TRBJ1-1; D is unclear. Germline CDR1 is GTSNPN and CDR2 is SVGIG (reference sequence). Trimming removed 2 bases at V and 3 bases at J, with 10 bases between. The CDR3 consists of 13 residues. The CDR3 DNA reads as TGTGCCTGGAGTCCGGAGACGGACACTGAAGCTTTCTTT. As protein: CAWSPETDTEAFF.

The chain links TRBV28 to TRBJ2-3; D is undetermined. The germline V gene encodes CDR1 MDHEN and CDR2 SYDVKM. CDR3 length: 16 amino acids. Trimming removed 1 base from V and 0 bases from J, with 11 bases in between. For the CDR3, the DNA is TGTGCCAGCAGTTTATTTCAGGATCCTAGCACAGATACGCAGTATTTT. It encodes CASSLFQDPSTDTQYF. Together with reference TRBV28 and TRBJ2-3, the CDR3 gives the full variable domain: DVKVTQSSRYLVKRTGEKVFLECVQDMDHENMFWYRQDPGLGLRLIYFSYDVKMKEKGDIPEGYSVSREKKERFSLILESASTNQTSMYLCASSLFQDPSTDTQYFGPGTRLTVL.

The chain is built from TRBV19 and TRBJ2-3, with 15 bases aligning to TRBD2. The CDR3 runs 18 residues. Germline V CDR1 and CDR2: LNHDA, SQIVND (reference sequence). Trimming removed 5 bases from V and 1 base from J; junction bases left unmatched: 7. This chain's CDR3 is CASSAGTSGGLRTDTQYF. Here the CDR3 DNA reads TGTGCCAGTAGTGCTGGGACTAGCGGGGGGCTACGCACAGATACGCAGTATTTT.

This clone was observed a few times. The gene calls are TRBV7-9 and TRBJ1-1; unclear D gene. Germline values: CDR1 SEHNR, CDR2 FQNEAQ (reference sequence). The V gene lost 1 base and the J gene lost 1 base, with 4 bases spanning the gap. This CDR3 is 13 amino acids long. CDR3 region: CASSLEQNTEAFF. The CDR3 bases are TGTGCCAGCAGCTTAGAACAGAACACTGAAGCTTTCTTT.